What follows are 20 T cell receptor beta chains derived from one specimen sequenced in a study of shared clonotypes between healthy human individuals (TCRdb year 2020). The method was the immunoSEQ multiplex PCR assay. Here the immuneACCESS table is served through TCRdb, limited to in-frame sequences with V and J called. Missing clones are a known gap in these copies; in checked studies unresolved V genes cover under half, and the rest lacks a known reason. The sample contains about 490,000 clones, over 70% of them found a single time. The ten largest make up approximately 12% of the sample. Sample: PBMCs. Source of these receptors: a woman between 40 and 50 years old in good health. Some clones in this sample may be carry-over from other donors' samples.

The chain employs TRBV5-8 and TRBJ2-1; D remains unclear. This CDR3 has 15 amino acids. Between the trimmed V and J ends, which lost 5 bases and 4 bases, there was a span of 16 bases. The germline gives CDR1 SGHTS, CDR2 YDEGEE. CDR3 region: CASSSSPFPYNEQFF. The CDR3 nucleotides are TGTGCCAGCAGTTCTTCCCCCTTCCCTTACAATGAGCAGTTCTTC.

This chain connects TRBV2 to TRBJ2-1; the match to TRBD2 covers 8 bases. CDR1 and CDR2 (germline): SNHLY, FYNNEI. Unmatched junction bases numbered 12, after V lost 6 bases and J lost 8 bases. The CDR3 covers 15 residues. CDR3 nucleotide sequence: TGTGCCAGCAGCTCGAGCGGGAGTGTAAGGGATGAGCAGTTCTTC. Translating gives CASSSSGSVRDEQFF.

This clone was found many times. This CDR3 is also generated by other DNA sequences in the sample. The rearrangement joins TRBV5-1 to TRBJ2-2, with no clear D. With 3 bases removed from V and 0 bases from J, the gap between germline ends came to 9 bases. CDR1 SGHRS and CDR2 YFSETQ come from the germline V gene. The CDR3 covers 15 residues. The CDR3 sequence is CASSSTTANTGELFF. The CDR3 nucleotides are TGCGCCAGCAGCTCAACTACCGCGAACACCGGGGAGCTGTTTTTT.

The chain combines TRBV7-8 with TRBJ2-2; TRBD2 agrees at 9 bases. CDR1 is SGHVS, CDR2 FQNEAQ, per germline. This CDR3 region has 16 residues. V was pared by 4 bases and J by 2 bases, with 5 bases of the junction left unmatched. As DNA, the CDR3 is TGTGCCAGCAGCTCCTTAGCGGGAGTCAACACCGGGGAGCTGTTTTTT. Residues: CASSSLAGVNTGELFF.

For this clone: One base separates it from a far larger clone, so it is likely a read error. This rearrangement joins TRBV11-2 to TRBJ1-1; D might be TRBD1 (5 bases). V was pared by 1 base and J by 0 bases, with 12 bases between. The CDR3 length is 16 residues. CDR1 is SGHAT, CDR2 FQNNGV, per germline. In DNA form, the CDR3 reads TGTGCCAGCAGCTTAGGACTTGCAGGGCTGAACACTGAAGCTTTCTTT. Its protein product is CASSLGLAGLNTEAFF.

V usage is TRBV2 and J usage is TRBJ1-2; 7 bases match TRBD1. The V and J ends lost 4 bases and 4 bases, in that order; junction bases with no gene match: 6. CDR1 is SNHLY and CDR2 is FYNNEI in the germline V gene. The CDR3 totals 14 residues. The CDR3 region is CASSGRAGGYGYTF. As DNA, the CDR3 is TGTGCCAGCAGTGGCCGGGCAGGGGGCTATGGCTACACCTTC.

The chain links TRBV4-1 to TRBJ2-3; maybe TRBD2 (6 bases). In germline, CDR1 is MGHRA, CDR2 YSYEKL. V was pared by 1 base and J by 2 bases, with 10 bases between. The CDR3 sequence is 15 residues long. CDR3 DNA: TGCGCCAGCAGCCAAGTGGGACTGCTCACAGATACGCAGTATTTT. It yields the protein CASSQVGLLTDTQYF.

The CDR3 DNA follows: TGTGCCAGCAGTTACTCCCGTTACCCTGGAAACACCATATATTTT. Its protein product is CASSYSRYPGNTIYF. The chain is built from TRBV6-5 and TRBJ1-3; D unresolved. This CDR3 has 15 amino acids. V was cut by 0 bases and J by 2 bases, with 8 bases left in between. The germline gives CDR1 MNHEY, CDR2 SVGAGI.

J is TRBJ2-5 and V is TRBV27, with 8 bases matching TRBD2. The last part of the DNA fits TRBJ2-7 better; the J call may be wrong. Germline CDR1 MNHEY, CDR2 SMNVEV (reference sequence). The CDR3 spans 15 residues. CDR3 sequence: CASSFKGLADYEQYF. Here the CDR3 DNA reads TGTGCCAGCAGTTTTAAAGGACTAGCAGACTACGAGCAGTACTTC.

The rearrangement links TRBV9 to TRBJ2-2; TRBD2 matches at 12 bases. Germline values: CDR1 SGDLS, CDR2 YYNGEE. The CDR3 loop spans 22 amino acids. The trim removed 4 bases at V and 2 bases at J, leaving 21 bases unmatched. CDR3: CASSLRDREASGRAENTGELFF. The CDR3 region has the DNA TGTGCCAGCAGCCTCCGGGACAGGGAGGCTAGCGGGAGGGCCGAAAACACCGGGGAGCTGTTTTTT.

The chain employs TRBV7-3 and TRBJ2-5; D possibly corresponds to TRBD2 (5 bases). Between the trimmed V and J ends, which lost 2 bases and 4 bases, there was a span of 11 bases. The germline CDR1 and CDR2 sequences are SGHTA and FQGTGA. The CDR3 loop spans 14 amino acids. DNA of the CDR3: TGTGCCAGCAGCTTAGGCACCCGGGGAGAGACCCAGTACTTC. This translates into CASSLGTRGETQYF.

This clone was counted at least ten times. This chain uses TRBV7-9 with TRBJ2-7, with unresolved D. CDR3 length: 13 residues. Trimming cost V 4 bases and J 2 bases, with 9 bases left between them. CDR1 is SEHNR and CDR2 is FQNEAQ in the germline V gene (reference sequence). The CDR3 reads CASSSRGPYEQYF. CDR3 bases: TGTGCCAGCAGCTCCCGAGGACCCTACGAGCAGTACTTC.

The CDR3: CASSLRGNPYEQYF. The CDR3 DNA sequence: TGTGCCAGTAGTTTACGGGGAAACCCCTACGAGCAGTACTTC. J is TRBJ2-7 and V is TRBV19, with a weak D call TRBD2 (5 bases). The V gene's germline CDR1 is LNHDA and CDR2 SQIVND (reference sequence). This CDR3 comprises 14 residues. V lost 5 bases and J lost 2, with 13 bases in between. The variable domain in full, with the rest retrieved from reference TRBV19 and TRBJ2-7, is DGGITQSPKYLFRKEGQNVTLSCEQNLNHDAMYWYRQDPGQGLRLIYYSQIVNDFQKGDIAEGYSVSREKKESFPLTVTSAQKNPTAFYLCASSLRGNPYEQYFGPGTRLTVT.

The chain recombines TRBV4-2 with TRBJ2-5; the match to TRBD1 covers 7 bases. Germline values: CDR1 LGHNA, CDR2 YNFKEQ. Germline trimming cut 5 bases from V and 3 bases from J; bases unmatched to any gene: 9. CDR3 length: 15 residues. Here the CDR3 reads CASSNLGQSKETQYF. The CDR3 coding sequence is TGTGCCAGCAGCAACCTGGGACAGAGTAAAGAGACCCAGTACTTC.

The CDR3 DNA reads TGCAGCGCCCACCTTAGAGTGCAGTTCTTC. It specifies CSAHLRVQFF. V gene TRBV29-1 combines with J gene TRBJ2-1, with D unresolved. The CDR3 length is 10 residues. The V and J ends lost 7 bases and 12 bases respectively, with 13 bases between them. Germline V gene sequence: CDR1 SQVTM, CDR2 ANQGSEA.

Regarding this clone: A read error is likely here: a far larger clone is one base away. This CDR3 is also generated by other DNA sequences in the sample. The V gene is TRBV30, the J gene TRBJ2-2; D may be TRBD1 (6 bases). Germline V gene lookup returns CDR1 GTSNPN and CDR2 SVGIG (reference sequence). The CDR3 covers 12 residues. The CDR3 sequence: CAWSWDTGELFF. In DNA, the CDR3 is TGTGCCTGGTCGTGGGACACCGGGGAGCTGTTTTTC. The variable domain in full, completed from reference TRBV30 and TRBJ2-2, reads SQTIHQWPATLVQPVGSPLSLECTVEGTSNPNLYWYRQAAGRGLQLLFYSVGIGQISSEVPQNLSASRPQDRQFILSSKKLLLSDSGFYLCAWSWDTGELFFGEGSRLTVL.

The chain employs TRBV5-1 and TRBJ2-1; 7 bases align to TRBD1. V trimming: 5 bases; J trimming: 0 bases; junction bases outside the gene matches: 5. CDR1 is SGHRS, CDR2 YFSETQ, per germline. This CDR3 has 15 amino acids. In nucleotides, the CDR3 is TGCGCCAGCAGTGAGGGGGCCCGCTCCTACAATGAGCAGTTCTTC. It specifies CASSEGARSYNEQFF. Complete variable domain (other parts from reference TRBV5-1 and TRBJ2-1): KAGVTQTPRYLIKTRGQQVTLSCSPISGHRSVSWYQQTPGQGLQFLFEYFSETQRNKGNFPGRFSGRQFSNSRSEMNVSTLELGDSALYLCASSEGARSYNEQFFGPGTRLTVL.

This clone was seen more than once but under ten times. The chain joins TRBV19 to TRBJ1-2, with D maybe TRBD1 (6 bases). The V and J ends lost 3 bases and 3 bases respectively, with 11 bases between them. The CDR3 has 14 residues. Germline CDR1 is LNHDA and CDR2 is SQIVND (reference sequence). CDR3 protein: CASSIRAGDYGYTF. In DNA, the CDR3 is TGTGCCAGTAGTATTCGGGCAGGGGACTATGGCTACACCTTC. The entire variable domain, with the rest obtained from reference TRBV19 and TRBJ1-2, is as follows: DGGITQSPKYLFRKEGQNVTLSCEQNLNHDAMYWYRQDPGQGLRLIYYSQIVNDFQKGDIAEGYSVSREKKESFPLTVTSAQKNPTAFYLCASSIRAGDYGYTFGSGTRLTVV.

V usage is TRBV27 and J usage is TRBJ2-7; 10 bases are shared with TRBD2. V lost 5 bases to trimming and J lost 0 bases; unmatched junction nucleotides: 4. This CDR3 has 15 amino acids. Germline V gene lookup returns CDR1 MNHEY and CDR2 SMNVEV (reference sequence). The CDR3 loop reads CASSHGLAASYEQYF. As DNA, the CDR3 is TGTGCCAGCAGTCACGGACTAGCGGCCTCCTACGAGCAGTACTTC.

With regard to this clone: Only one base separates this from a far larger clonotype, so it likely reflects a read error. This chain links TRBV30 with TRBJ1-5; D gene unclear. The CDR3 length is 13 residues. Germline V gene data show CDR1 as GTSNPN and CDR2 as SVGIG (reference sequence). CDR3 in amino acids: CARSGSSLAPQHF. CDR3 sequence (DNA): TGTGCCCGGAGTGGTAGCAGTTTAGCGCCCCAGCATTTT.